This TCR beta chain was found in a study of CD8+ T cells in alopecia areata. The germline V gene encodes CDR1 SEHNR and CDR2 FQNEAQ (reference sequence). This CDR3 is built from 18 residues. With 0 bases removed from V and 7 bases from J, the gap between germline ends came to 25 bases. Specified treatment: oral pan-JAK inhibitor, 5-10 mg twice daily. Patients with alopecia areata provided lesional scalp punch biopsies as well as peripheral blood. As the sequencing template, cDNA was produced by extracting RNA and reverse transcribing it. Some clones are missing from TCRdb's copy, which holds only in-frame ones; the method was immunoSEQ multiplex PCR. This sample has 120,000 to 150,000 clones, with roughly four fifths found just once.

V and J are TRBV7-9 and TRBJ2-7; tentatively, D is TRBD1 or TRBD2 (5 bases each). Source: CD8+ T cells sorted from blood, taken at week 4, from a patient treated with tofacitinib. This TCR derives from a human donor with alopecia areata. The CDR3 is CASSLARGQGDPSGEQYF. The CDR3 DNA reads as TGTGCCAGCAGCTTAGCCCGAGGACAAGGGGACCCTAGTGGAGAGCAGTACTTC.